Each of the 28 T cell receptor beta chains below was sequenced from the same sample in a study of T-cell memory formation after mild COVID-19. TCRdb reanalysed the 5' RACE reads using MiXCR and keeps one entry per CDR3 protein. This sample has approximately 300,000 distinct CDR3 sequences; about 16% occur once, and the top ten carry 22%. The sample comprised PBMCs or a T cell subset sorted from them (not recorded which). The receptors stem from a man aged 18 to 35 who had mild COVID-19 (a few samples of this study predate the infection). Cell type and time point are not known.

This clonotype has a count of ten or more. The CDR3 coding sequence is TGTGCCAGCAGCCGCCGACTAGCGGGGGTGGAGACCCAGTACTTC. This translates into CASSRRLAGVETQYF. The rearrangement links TRBV6-2 or TRBV6-3 to TRBJ2-5; 12 nucleotides align to TRBD2. Germline lookup yields CDR1 MNHEY and CDR2 SVGEGT. V lost 6 bases, J lost 5 bases, and 7 bases stayed unmatched. This CDR3 is 15 amino acids long.

This rearrangement joins TRBV11-3 to TRBJ2-1, with 9 positions matching TRBD1. The germline V gene has CDR1 SGHNT and CDR2 YENEEA. V was pared by 4 bases and J by 6 bases, with 4 bases of the junction left unmatched. The CDR3 runs 14 residues. The CDR3 DNA is TGTGCCAGCAGCTCACCGACAGGGGGCAATGAGCAGTTCTTC. This codes for CASSSPTGGNEQFF. The whole variable domain, remainder taken from reference TRBV11-3 and TRBJ2-1, is EAGVVQSPRYKIIEKKQPVAFWCNPISGHNTLYWYLQNLGQGPELLIRYENEEAVDDSQLPKDRFSAERLKGVDSTLKIQPAELGDSAVYLCASSSPTGGNEQFFGPGTRLTVL.

In its sample, this clonotype was seen many times. The rearrangement uses TRBV20-1 and TRBJ2-7; no definite D call. The CDR3 runs to 13 residues. Trimming took 0 bases from V and 7 from J, leaving 13 bases between them. Germline V gene data show CDR1 as DFQATT and CDR2 as SNEGSKA (reference sequence). The CDR3 here is CSARDGQSSEQYF. For the CDR3, the DNA is TGCAGTGCTAGAGATGGGCAGTCCTCAGAGCAGTACTTC.

This clonotype was observed a few times. The chain uses TRBV4-1 and TRBJ2-2, with 8 positions matching TRBD2. The CDR3 covers 16 residues. The junction had 4 bases not matched to a gene; V was cut back by 4 bases and J by 0 bases. Germline values: CDR1 MGHRA, CDR2 YSYEKL. DNA for the CDR3: TGCGCCAGCAGCCGGCCGGGGGGGCCGAACACCGGGGAGCTGTTTTTT. Protein: CASSRPGGPNTGELFF.

This chain connects TRBV4-3 to TRBJ2-5, with D perhaps matching TRBD1 or TRBD2 (6 bases each). The CDR3 consists of 16 residues. Germline V gives CDR1 LGHNA, CDR2 YSLEER. With 1 base removed from V and 5 bases from J, the gap between germline ends came to 17 bases. The CDR3 is CASSQGPLGGRETQYF. CDR3 coding DNA: TGCGCCAGCAGCCAAGGTCCCTTGGGGGGCAGGGAGACCCAGTACTTC.

The gene calls are TRBV20-1 and TRBJ1-1; no definite D call. This CDR3 is built from 12 residues. The V gene's germline CDR1 is DFQATT and CDR2 SNEGSKA (reference sequence). Trimming pared 2 bases from V and 0 bases from J, leaving 4 bases between. CDR3 loop: CSARKVNTEAFF. DNA of the CDR3: TGCAGTGCTAGAAAGGTGAACACTGAAGCTTTCTTT.

The chain is built from TRBV6-5 and TRBJ2-7; a weak D match, TRBD1 (5 bases). The CDR3 totals 13 residues. The V end was cut by 8 bases, the J end by 0 bases, with 11 bases between. Germline CDR1 reads MNHEY; CDR2 reads SVGAGI. In nucleotides, the CDR3 is TGTGCCAGCGGACGTGACAGCTCCTACGAGCAGTACTTC. Translating it yields CASGRDSSYEQYF.

The rearrangement links TRBV6-6 to TRBJ2-5, with TRBD1 identical over 7 bases. The CDR3 sequence is 14 residues long. After removal of 6 bases from V and 1 base from J, the junction contained 5 bases not matched to a gene. The germline CDR1 and CDR2 sequences are MNHNY and SVGAGI (reference sequence). The CDR3, as DNA: TGTGCCAGCAGAAAGGGACAGATCCAAGAGACCCAGTACTTC. Translated, it gives CASRKGQIQETQYF.

The chain couples TRBV5-1 to TRBJ2-1, with D tentatively TRBD1 (8 bases). V was clipped by 7 bases and J by 6 bases, with 35 bases between them. The CDR3 is 20 residues long. Germline-derived CDR1 and CDR2 are SGHRS and YFSETQ. The CDR3 loop reads CASGGGIGTGLRPNSNEQFF. Here the CDR3 DNA reads TGCGCCAGCGGGGGGGGGATCGGGACAGGCCTAAGACCAAATTCCAATGAGCAGTTCTTC.

The V call is TRBV4-2, the J call TRBJ2-1, with D unclear. The CDR3 runs 12 residues. Between the trimmed V and J ends, which lost 0 bases and 8 bases, there was a span of 5 bases. In germline, CDR1 is LGHNA, CDR2 YNFKEQ. CDR3 sequence (DNA): TGTGCCAGCAGCCAAGATCGCTATGAGCAGTTCTTC. It translates to CASSQDRYEQFF.

V gene TRBV29-1 combines with J gene TRBJ1-2; D is unresolved. Germline assignment: CDR1 SQVTM and CDR2 ANQGSEA. The CDR3 covers 10 residues. Trimming left V 6 bases short and J 8 bases short, with 10 bases between. CDR3 amino acids: CSVVLGGYTF. The CDR3 nucleotides are TGCAGCGTAGTGCTGGGCGGCTACACCTTC.

V is TRBV6-5 and J is TRBJ2-3, with 7 bases fitting TRBD2. The V and J ends lost 6 bases and 2 bases, in that order; junction bases with no gene match: 5. The CDR3 loop spans 14 amino acids. CDR1 is MNHEY, CDR2 SVGAGI, per germline. The CDR3 nucleotides read TGTGCCAGCAGAAGCGGGGAGTTCACAGATACGCAGTATTTT. The encoded protein is CASRSGEFTDTQYF.

The chain employs TRBV11-2 and TRBJ1-6, with 8 nucleotides matching TRBD1. This CDR3 region has 17 residues. V was clipped by 5 bases and J by 10 bases; unmatched bases: 16. The germline V gene encodes CDR1 SGHAT and CDR2 FQNNGV. CDR3 loop: CASSPRSGGRYGSPLHF. The CDR3 coding sequence is TGTGCCAGCAGCCCCCGGTCAGGGGGCCGCTATGGGTCACCCCTCCACTTT.

This sequence joins TRBV6-5 and TRBJ2-3; TRBD1 matches at 8 bases. Trimming took 6 bases from V and 2 from J; bases not matched to a gene: 4. This CDR3 is built from 14 residues. Germline CDR1 MNHEY, CDR2 SVGAGI. The CDR3 loop reads CASSRQGLTDTQYF. For the CDR3, the DNA is TGTGCCAGCAGCCGACAGGGGCTCACAGATACGCAGTATTTT.

A few counts support this clonotype. J is TRBJ2-7 and V is TRBV4-1; the D gene is possibly TRBD1 (5 bases). The CDR3 length is 15 residues. With 0 bases removed from V and 2 bases from J, the gap between germline ends came to 11 bases. In germline, CDR1 is MGHRA, CDR2 YSYEKL. CDR3 loop: CASSQDQGRPYEQYF. The CDR3 nucleotides are TGCGCCAGCAGCCAAGATCAGGGCAGGCCCTACGAGCAGTACTTC.

V gene TRBV7-3 combines with J gene TRBJ2-2; TRBD1 aligns across 8 bases. Unmatched junction bases numbered 1, after V lost 4 bases and J lost 3 bases. This CDR3 has 14 residues. Looked up from germline, CDR1 is SGHTA and CDR2 is FQGTGA. The chain's CDR3 is CASSSTGDTGELFF. CDR3 nucleotide sequence: TGTGCCAGCAGCTCGACAGGGGACACCGGGGAGCTGTTTTTT.

This clonotype has just a few counts. The V call is TRBV11-2, the J call TRBJ2-1; 8 nucleotides agree with TRBD2. Germline V CDR1 and CDR2: SGHAT, FQNNGV. This CDR3 region has 16 residues. V shed 3 bases, J shed 2 bases, and the junction held 6 bases outside the gene matches. The CDR3 spells CASSFSGGDAYNEQFF. For the CDR3, the DNA is TGTGCCAGCAGCTTCTCCGGGGGGGACGCCTACAATGAGCAGTTCTTC.

This clonotype was counted a few times. The V and J genes are TRBV28 and TRBJ1-2; unclear D gene. CDR1 and CDR2 from the germline V gene are MDHEN and SYDVKM. The CDR3 length is 13 residues. V lost 6 bases, J lost 1 base, and 9 bases lay in between. The CDR3 nucleotides read TGTGCCAGCAGATCCGACCTTAACTATGGCTACACCTTC. It translates to CASRSDLNYGYTF.

The gene calls are TRBV23-1 and TRBJ1-5; weak D call: TRBD1 (6 bases). TRBV23-1 has ORF status, its function being uncertain. The CDR3 length is 17 residues. Trimming stripped 2 bases from V and 7 bases from J, with 21 bases between. The chain's CDR3 is CASSQRPGGGACQPQHF. CDR3 sequence (DNA): TGCGCCAGCAGTCAACGGCCGGGCGGGGGCGCGTGCCAGCCCCAGCATTTT.

CDR3 sequence reads: CASSLQNIQYF. The CDR3 nucleotides are TGTGCCAGCAGCTTACAGAACATTCAGTACTTC. V and J are TRBV7-2 and TRBJ2-4; D uncertain. CDR1 is SGHTA, CDR2 FQGNSA, per germline. The CDR3 extends over 11 amino acids. V was pared by 2 bases and J by 7 bases, with 3 bases between. The full variable domain, in which reference TRBV7-2 and TRBJ2-4 provide the parts outside the CDR3, is GAGVSQSPSNKVTEKGKDVELRCDPISGHTALYWYRQSLGQGLEFLIYFQGNSAPDKSGLPSDRFSAERTGGSVSTLTIQRTQQEDSAVYLCASSLQNIQYFGAGTRLSVL.

The chain links TRBV4-1 to TRBJ2-5; possibly TRBD2 for D (5 bases). V gave up 4 bases and J gave up 0 bases, with 9 bases separating them. The CDR3 loop spans 14 amino acids. Per the germline V gene, CDR1 is MGHRA and CDR2 is YSYEKL. For the CDR3, the DNA is TGCGCCAGCAGCCGAGGGAAGTACCAAGAGACCCAGTACTTC. Protein: CASSRGKYQETQYF.

This clonotype was counted only a few times. This chain joins TRBV3-1 and TRBJ2-5, with 8 bases fitting TRBD2. This CDR3 spans 17 amino acids. V dropped 1 base and J dropped 4; count of bases not matched to a gene: 11. Germline CDR1 LGHDT, CDR2 YNNKEL (reference sequence). CDR3 protein: CASSQGVGLAFLETQYF. The CDR3 bases are TGTGCCAGCAGCCAAGGGGTCGGACTAGCATTCCTAGAGACCCAGTACTTC.

A remark on this clonotype: One end of the junction varies from germline; a read error may be responsible. The J gene is TRBJ1-2, the V gene TRBV3-1; 7 bases are a match to TRBD1. The CDR3 runs to 12 residues. CDR1 is LGHDT and CDR2 is YNNKEL in the germline V gene (reference sequence). The CDR3 here is CASSQDRGQTFF. The CDR3 nucleotides read TGTGCCAGCAGCCAAGATCGGGGACAGACCTTCTTC.

As for this clonotype: Being one base from a much bigger clone, this may be a read error. This rearrangement joins TRBV6-6 to TRBJ1-5; D not resolved. The ends were cut back, 2 bases at V and 0 bases at J, with 5 bases in the middle. The germline gives CDR1 MNHNY, CDR2 SVGAGI (reference sequence). CDR3 size: 14 residues. The CDR3 region has the DNA TGTGCCAGCAGTTACCACGATAGCAATCAGCCCCAGCATTTT. Amino acids: CASSYHDSNQPQHF.

This clonotype came up a few times. The chain combines TRBV2 with TRBJ2-7; no definite D call. This CDR3 has 14 amino acids. Between the trimmed V and J ends, which lost 2 bases and 2 bases, there was a span of 10 bases. CDR1 SNHLY and CDR2 FYNNEI come from the germline V gene. The CDR3 protein is CASSERGLTYEQYV. The CDR3 nucleotides are TGTGCCAGCAGTGAACGTGGGCTAACCTACGAGCAGTACGTC.

The V and J genes are TRBV7-6 and TRBJ1-5, with D unresolved. The CDR3 is 13 residues long. Looked up from germline, CDR1 is SGHVS and CDR2 is FNYEAQ. Trimming cost V 4 bases and J 6 bases, with 10 bases left between them. The CDR3 region is CASSSGHAQPQHF. CDR3 coding DNA: TGTGCCAGCAGCTCGGGCCACGCTCAGCCCCAGCATTTT.

In this sample, this clonotype turned up many times. V gene TRBV12-3 or TRBV12-4 combines with J gene TRBJ2-2; 10 bases match TRBD2. Unmatched junction bases numbered 4, after V lost 6 bases and J lost 6 bases. This CDR3 has 14 amino acids. CDR3 sequence reads: CASRNSGGSGELFF. As DNA, the CDR3 is TGTGCCAGCAGGAATAGCGGGGGGTCCGGGGAGCTGTTTTTT.

This clonotype was counted ten times or more. The V call is TRBV4-3, the J call TRBJ2-2; tentatively, D is TRBD1 (5 bases). Germline assignment: CDR1 LGHNA and CDR2 YSLEER. This CDR3 has 14 amino acids. V lost 4 bases and J lost 1, with 7 bases in between. CDR3 sequence (DNA): TGCGCCAGCAGCCGAGACAGGAACACCGGGGAGCTGTTTTTT. It codes for CASSRDRNTGELFF.